The rows below give T cell receptor beta chains drawn from one sample of a study of identical twins. Each CDR3 protein gets one entry after TCRdb re-called the 5' RACE reads with MiXCR. Here the sample spans roughly 540,000 distinct CDR3 sequences, approximately 22% being singletons. The sample also formed part of further work on T cells expressing NK-cell markers.

The sequenced sample was CD4+ T cells sorted from blood. These receptors were obtained from a woman aged 18 to 35 in good health. Each CDR3 is given with its conserved first and last residue. Each record gives: CDR3 protein, CDR3 DNA, D gene, J gene, V gene, clone size. The D gene is left open where the match is weak. Not all rows give a size; the values are once, few, many and, for expanded clones, a class.

CDR3: CASRPLAGGTGELFF; DNA: TGTGCCAGCAGGCCACTAGCGGGAGGAACCGGGGAGCTGTTTTTT; D: TRBD2; J: TRBJ2-2; V: TRBV7-8; size: few
CDR3: CASSWGPPGQGYEQYF; DNA: TGTGCCAGCAGTTGGGGGCCCCCGGGACAGGGCTACGAGCAGTACTTC; D: TRBD1; J: TRBJ2-7; V: TRBV27; size: .
CDR3: CSARVPAGNEQFF; DNA: TGCAGTGCTAGAGTCCCAGCGGGGAATGAGCAGTTCTTC; D: TRBD2; J: TRBJ2-1; V: TRBV20-1; size: few
CDR3: CASSARLAANTGELFF; DNA: TGTGCCAGCAGCGCCCGACTAGCGGCGAACACCGGGGAGCTGTTTTTT; D: TRBD2; J: TRBJ2-2; V: TRBV7-9; size: few
CDR3: CATSAWTSADQETQYF; DNA: TGTGCCACCAGCGCCTGGACTAGCGCGGACCAAGAGACCCAGTACTTC; D: TRBD2; J: TRBJ2-5; V: TRBV15; size: .
CDR3: CATSKGASSNPRHRQYF; DNA: TGTGCCACCTCTAAGGGGGCCTCTAGCAACCCTCGGCATCGGCAGTACTTC; D: TRBD1; J: TRBJ2-7; V: TRBV10-3; size: .
CDR3: CASSLGGANTEAFF; DNA: TGTGCCAGCAGCTTAGGGGGGGCGAACACTGAAGCTTTCTTT; D: .; J: TRBJ1-1; V: TRBV7-2; size: few
CDR3: CASRPGARGTEAFF; DNA: TGTGCCAGCAGACCCGGGGCCCGGGGGACTGAAGCTTTCTTT; D: .; J: TRBJ1-1; V: TRBV12-3/TRBV12-4; size: few
CDR3: CSAVWTSGGSYEQYF; DNA: TGCAGTGCTGTTTGGACTAGCGGGGGCTCCTACGAGCAGTACTTC; D: TRBD2; J: TRBJ2-7; V: TRBV20-1; size: .
CDR3: CASSSLVGGSYEQYF; DNA: TGCGCCAGCAGCTCCCTGGTCGGGGGGTCCTACGAGCAGTACTTC; D: TRBD2; J: TRBJ2-7; V: TRBV5-1; size: few
CDR3: CSARDQSGGGSGGAFF; DNA: TGCAGTGCTAGAGATCAGAGCGGAGGAGGGAGTGGTGGAGCTTTCTTT; D: .; J: TRBJ1-1; V: TRBV20-1; size: .
CDR3: CASSQDRSRGGIQYF; DNA: TGTGCCAGCAGCCAAGACAGGTCGAGGGGAGGCATTCAGTACTTC; D: .; J: TRBJ2-4; V: TRBV3-1; size: .
CDR3: CASSFPGLPNNEQFF; DNA: TGTGCCAGCAGCTTCCCGGGACTACCCAACAATGAGCAGTTCTTC; D: TRBD2; J: TRBJ2-1; V: TRBV7-2; size: few
CDR3: CASSSRTRTSGYNEQFF; DNA: TGTGCCAGCAGTTCAAGAACCCGGACTAGCGGCTACAATGAGCAGTTCTTC; D: TRBD2; J: TRBJ2-1; V: TRBV12-3/TRBV12-4; size: few
CDR3: CASSGGGAYEQYF; DNA: TGCGCCAGCAGCGGCGGGGGGGCGTACGAGCAGTACTTC; D: TRBD2; J: TRBJ2-7; V: TRBV5-1; size: many
CDR3: CSVQMSYGYTF; DNA: TGCAGCGTTCAGATGAGCTATGGCTACACCTTC; D: .; J: TRBJ1-2; V: TRBV29-1; size: .
CDR3: CASSPGTGGVEQYF; DNA: TGTGCCAGCAGCCCGGGGACAGGGGGCGTAGAGCAGTACTTC; D: TRBD1; J: TRBJ2-7; V: TRBV7-7; size: .
CDR3: CASSGTGKQFF; DNA: TGTGCCAGCAGTGGGACAGGCAAGCAGTTCTTC; D: TRBD1; J: TRBJ2-1; V: TRBV9; size: .
CDR3: CASSRRTSGIQSSGANVLTF; DNA: TGTGCCAGCAGTCGTAGGACTAGCGGGATACAGAGCTCTGGGGCCAACGTCCTGACTTTC; D: TRBD2; J: TRBJ2-6; V: TRBV11-1; size: .
CDR3: CATSDAGTGGSNEQFF; DNA: TGTGCCACCAGTGACGCGGGGACAGGAGGTTCCAATGAGCAGTTCTTC; D: TRBD1; J: TRBJ2-1; V: TRBV24-1; size: .
CDR3: CASSLVEEPNEQFF; DNA: TGTGCCAGCAGCTTAGTGGAAGAACCCAATGAGCAGTTCTTC; D: .; J: TRBJ2-1; V: TRBV7-2; size: .
CDR3: CASSQEQAKNIQYF; DNA: TGTGCCAGCAGCCAAGAACAAGCCAAAAACATTCAGTACTTC; D: .; J: TRBJ2-4; V: TRBV14; size: .
CDR3: CASSLLGVSDTQYF; DNA: TGCGCCAGCAGCTTGTTGGGGGTATCAGATACGCAGTATTTT; D: .; J: TRBJ2-3; V: TRBV5-1; size: .
CDR3: CASSRDPLAGAWETQYF; DNA: TGTGCCAGCAGCCGGGACCCATTAGCGGGAGCCTGGGAGACCCAGTACTTC; D: TRBD2; J: TRBJ2-5; V: TRBV7-2; size: once
CDR3: CASSEGYGSYNSPLHF; DNA: TGTGCCAGCAGTGAAGGGTACGGGTCCTATAATTCACCCCTCCACTTT; D: .; J: TRBJ1-6; V: TRBV6-1; size: .
CDR3: CASTPTGAGNTEAFF; DNA: TGCGCCAGCACCCCGACAGGCGCGGGGAACACTGAAGCTTTCTTT; D: .; J: TRBJ1-1; V: TRBV5-1; size: .
CDR3: CATAAGKFSGNTGELFF; DNA: TGTGCCACCGCAGCGGGGAAGTTTAGCGGGAACACCGGGGAGCTGTTTTTT; D: TRBD2; J: TRBJ2-2; V: TRBV24-1; size: once
CDR3: CATKLFEVNEQFF; DNA: TGTGCCACCAAGTTGTTTGAGGTCAATGAGCAGTTCTTC; D: .; J: TRBJ2-1; V: TRBV15; size: .
CDR3: CASSLAAWADSSYEQYF; DNA: TGTGCCAGCAGCTTAGCCGCGTGGGCAGATAGCTCCTACGAGCAGTACTTC; D: .; J: TRBJ2-7; V: TRBV7-9; size: .
CDR3: CASSFGGMGQPQHF; DNA: TGTGCCAGCAGTTTTGGGGGGATGGGTCAGCCCCAGCATTTT; D: .; J: TRBJ1-5; V: TRBV27; size: .
CDR3: CASSLGSRPLETQYF; DNA: TGCGCCAGCAGCTTGGGCAGCAGGCCCTTAGAGACCCAGTACTTC; D: .; J: TRBJ2-5; V: TRBV5-1; size: few
CDR3: CAGVPRWGLNTEAFF; DNA: TGTGCCGGGGTCCCCAGGTGGGGGCTGAACACTGAAGCTTTCTTT; D: .; J: TRBJ1-1; V: TRBV6-9; size: .
CDR3: CASSFKTYRGGYTF; DNA: TGTGCCAGCAGTTTTAAAACCTACAGGGGAGGCTACACCTTC; D: TRBD1; J: TRBJ1-2; V: TRBV6-5; size: .
CDR3: CASSPGPNSGNTIYF; DNA: TGCGCCAGCAGCCCAGGGCCGAACTCTGGAAACACCATATATTTT; D: .; J: TRBJ1-3; V: TRBV4-3; size: .
CDR3: CASSFRAGANVLTF; DNA: TGTGCCAGCAGCTTTCGGGCGGGGGCCAACGTCCTGACTTTC; D: .; J: TRBJ2-6; V: TRBV7-9; size: few
CDR3: CATSDSSGGDTEAFF; DNA: TGTGCCACCAGTGATAGCTCCGGAGGGGACACTGAAGCTTTCTTT; D: .; J: TRBJ1-1; V: TRBV24-1; size: .
CDR3: CSALTSGGYNEQFF; DNA: TGCAGTGCTCTCACTAGCGGGGGCTACAATGAGCAGTTCTTC; D: TRBD2; J: TRBJ2-1; V: TRBV20-1; size: few
CDR3: CASSLTGQGGEQFF; DNA: TGTGCCAGCAGCTTAACGGGGCAGGGGGGTGAGCAGTTCTTC; D: .; J: TRBJ2-1; V: TRBV7-3; size: .
CDR3: CASSLGSYYEQYF; DNA: TGTGCCAGCAGCTTGGGATCCTACTACGAGCAGTACTTC; D: .; J: TRBJ2-7; V: TRBV11-2; size: .
CDR3: CASNPGGEPDRHIQYF; DNA: TGTGCCAGCAACCCCGGGGGTGAGCCGGATCGGCACATTCAGTACTTC; D: .; J: TRBJ2-4; V: TRBV7-2; size: few
CDR3: CASTGSNTGELFF; DNA: TGCGCCAGCACCGGGTCAAACACCGGGGAGCTGTTTTTT; D: .; J: TRBJ2-2; V: TRBV5-1; size: .
CDR3: CASAASGTANYGYTF; DNA: TGCGCCAGTGCTGCATCCGGGACAGCTAACTATGGCTACACCTTC; D: TRBD1; J: TRBJ1-2; V: TRBV5-1; size: .
CDR3: CSARGQRGHTDTQYF; DNA: TGCAGTGCTAGAGGCCAGCGGGGACACACAGATACGCAGTATTTT; D: .; J: TRBJ2-3; V: TRBV20-1; size: .
CDR3: CASSIYRLYNEQFF; DNA: TGTGCCAGCAGCATATACAGACTGTACAATGAGCAGTTCTTC; D: .; J: TRBJ2-1; V: TRBV7-2; size: few
CDR3: CASSAGTGTFPGELFF; DNA: TGTGCCAGCAGCGCCGGGACAGGGACTTTTCCCGGGGAGCTGTTTTTT; D: TRBD1; J: TRBJ2-2; V: TRBV9; size: .
CDR3: CASSLSIGQAQETQYF; DNA: TGCGCCAGCAGCTTGTCTATCGGACAGGCTCAAGAGACCCAGTACTTC; D: TRBD1; J: TRBJ2-5; V: TRBV5-1; size: .